This T cell receptor beta chain was documented in a study of T cells in Graves' hyperthyroidism and ophthalmopathy. The TCR beta CDR3 regions underwent amplification using RNA transcripts as the source. TCR CDR3 underwent first-round RT-PCR with the HTBI primer set. A single record per CDR3 protein comes from TCRdb applying MiXCR to the multiplex PCR reads. The table has under 700,000 distinct CDR3 sequences, approximately 16% seen once; the top ten hold roughly 18%. Patients aged 18 to 65 had newly diagnosed hyperthyroidism of under 2 months' duration. On the basis of clinical symptoms, serum thyroxine and TRAb, thyroid ultrasound and orbital computed tomography, diagnoses were made. In its sample, this clonotype was seen many times. This CDR3 is built from 13 residues. V was pared by 6 bases and J by 6 bases, with 14 bases between. CDR1 and CDR2 (germline): MNHNS, SASEGT.

The chain recombines TRBV6-1 with TRBJ1-2; a weak D match, TRBD1 (6 bases). The sample consisted of blood. The sequence came from a woman between 18 and 29 years old with Graves' hyperthyroidism. The CDR3 is CASRSTGYDGYTF. The CDR3 nucleotides read TGTGCCAGCAGATCCACAGGGTACGATGGCTACACCTTC.